This T cell receptor beta chain is drawn from a study of T cell responses to AZD1222 COVID-19 vaccine. Regarding the study as a whole: Baseline testing showed seropositivity in only five to seven AZD1222 recipients. Spike-spanning, vaccine-associated CD4 TCRs were dominant at 160-218 and 743-854.

This clone was found once. Antigen unknown. Both about-4-week and about-12-week second-dose recipients were combined. V dropped 6 bases and J dropped 2; count of bases not matched to a gene: 1. Germline V CDR1 and CDR2: WSHSY, SAAADI. CDR3 length: 15 amino acids. Profiled with immunoSEQ multiplex PCR; TCRdb holds only in-frame clones, not every one. The sample lists some 130,000 clones, around 90% seen once, with around 2.5% in the top ten. The specimen was peripheral blood, collected 28 days after the second AZD1222 dose. The rearrangement uses TRBV10-2 and TRBJ2-1; TRBD2 agrees at 13 bases. The receptor comes from an adult who received the AZD1222 COVID-19 vaccine. The CDR3 loop reads CASRLAGGPYNEQFF. The CDR3 region has the DNA TGCGCCAGCAGACTAGCGGGGGGGCCCTACAATGAGCAGTTCTTC.